Following are 2 T cell receptor beta chains from one sample sequenced in a study of CD4 T cells in relation to SARS-CoV-2 and coronaviruses. Before the COVID-19 pandemic, during about 2011-2019, CD4+ T cells were taken from unexposed donors. After 10 to 11 days of culture, CD4+ T cells were isolated. No antigens are known for them. Assay: immunoSEQ multiplex PCR; the TCRdb copy retains only in-frame clones and omits some. This sample has tens of thousands of clones, with approximately 78% found just once. The sample taken for sequencing was CD4+ T cells from PBMCs, cultured in vitro. The receptors were gathered from a human donor in good health.

The chain is built from TRBV28 and TRBJ1-6; 9 bases agree with TRBD1. The CDR3 consists of 15 residues. The trim removed 3 bases at V and 7 bases at J, leaving 4 bases unmatched. Germline CDR1 is MDHEN and CDR2 is SYDVKM. The CDR3 DNA is TGTGCCAGCAGTTTTGGGACAGGGTTGAATTCACCCCTCCACTTT. Encoded protein: CASSFGTGLNSPLHF. Drawing the rest from reference TRBV28 and TRBJ1-6, the complete variable domain is DVKVTQSSRYLVKRTGEKVFLECVQDMDHENMFWYRQDPGLGLRLIYFSYDVKMKEKGDIPEGYSVSREKKERFSLILESASTNQTSMYLCASSFGTGLNSPLHFGNGTRLTVT.

This chain uses TRBV28 with TRBJ2-5, with D unresolved. Between the trimmed V and J ends, which lost 7 bases and 5 bases, there was a span of 14 bases. The CDR3 contains 13 residues. Germline V gene sequence: CDR1 MDHEN, CDR2 SYDVKM. The CDR3 reads CASTLGGSETQYF. The CDR3 nucleotides are TGTGCCAGCACCCTGGGCGGTTCTGAGACCCAGTACTTC.